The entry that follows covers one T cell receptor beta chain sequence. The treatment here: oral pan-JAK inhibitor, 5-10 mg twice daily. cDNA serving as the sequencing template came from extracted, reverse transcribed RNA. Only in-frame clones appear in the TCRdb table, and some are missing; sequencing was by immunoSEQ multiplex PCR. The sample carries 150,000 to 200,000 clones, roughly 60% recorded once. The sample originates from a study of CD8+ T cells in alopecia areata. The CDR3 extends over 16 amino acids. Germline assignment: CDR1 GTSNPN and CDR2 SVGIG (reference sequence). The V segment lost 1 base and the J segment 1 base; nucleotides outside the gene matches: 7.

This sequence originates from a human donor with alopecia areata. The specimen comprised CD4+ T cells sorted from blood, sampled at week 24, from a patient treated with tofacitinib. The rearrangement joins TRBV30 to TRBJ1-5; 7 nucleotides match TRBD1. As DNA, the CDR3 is TGTGCCTGGAGTGGGGGAGGGGGCAACAGCAATCAGCCCCAGCATTTT. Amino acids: CAWSGGGGNSNQPQHF.